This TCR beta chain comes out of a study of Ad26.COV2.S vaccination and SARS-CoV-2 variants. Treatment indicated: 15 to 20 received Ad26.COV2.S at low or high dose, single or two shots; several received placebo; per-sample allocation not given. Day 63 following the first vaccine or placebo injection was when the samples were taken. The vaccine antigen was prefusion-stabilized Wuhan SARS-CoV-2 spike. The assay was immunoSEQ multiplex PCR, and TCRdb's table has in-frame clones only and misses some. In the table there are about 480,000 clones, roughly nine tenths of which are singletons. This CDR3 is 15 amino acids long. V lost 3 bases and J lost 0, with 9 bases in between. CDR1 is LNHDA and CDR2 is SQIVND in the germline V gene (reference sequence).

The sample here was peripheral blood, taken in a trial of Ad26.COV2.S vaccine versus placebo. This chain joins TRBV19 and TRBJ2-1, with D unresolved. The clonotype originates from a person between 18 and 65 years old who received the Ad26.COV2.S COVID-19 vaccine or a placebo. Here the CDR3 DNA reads TGTGCCAGTAGTATGCGCGGCAGCTCCTACAATGAGCAGTTCTTC. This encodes CASSMRGSSYNEQFF.